Shown below are 6 T cell receptor beta chains from a single sample sequenced in a study of cytomegalovirus exposure and HLA in healthy donors. The PCR had 60 Vbeta and 13 Jbeta primers. Libraries were prepared by immunoSEQ multiplex PCR; TCRdb keeps only in-frame clonotypes and omits some of them. The repertoire table contains 38,000 or so clones. Sample: PBMCs. These receptors all come from a man aged 35 to 55 in good health and CMV-seropositive.

This chain links TRBV29-1 with TRBJ1-3, with D tentatively TRBD1 (6 bases). The CDR3 contains 13 residues. Germline V CDR1 and CDR2: SQVTM, ANQGSEA. The ends were cut back, 6 bases at V and 7 bases at J, with 16 bases in the middle. DNA for the CDR3: TGCAGCGTCCTGGACCAGGGGCGCAACACCATATATTTT. Translated, it gives CSVLDQGRNTIYF.

The J gene is TRBJ2-1, the V gene TRBV5-4; TRBD2 aligns across 8 bases. The J segment lost 8 bases and the V segment lost 1 base, leaving 8 bases of the junction unmatched. The CDR3 is 15 amino acids. Per the germline V gene, CDR1 is SGHNT and CDR2 is YYREEE (reference sequence). As DNA, the CDR3 is TGTGCCAGCAGCTTGATTACGGGAGGGAAGGATGAGCAGTTCTTC. Protein sequence: CASSLITGGKDEQFF.

The rearrangement uses TRBV7-3 and TRBJ2-2; D remains ambiguous. The CDR3 consists of 13 residues. Trimming took off 5 bases at V and 1 base at J, with 5 bases between the two ends. Per germline, CDR1 SGHTA and CDR2 FQGTGA. The CDR3 nucleotides are TGTGCCAGCAGCCCAGGGAACACCGGGGAGCTGTTTTTT. Translated, it gives CASSPGNTGELFF.

The CDR3 DNA reads TGTGCCAGCAGTGAAGTGGCGGAGAGCTCCTACAATGAGCAGTTCTTC. It specifies CASSEVAESSYNEQFF. The chain carries TRBV6-1 and TRBJ2-1; D not resolved. Germline V gives CDR1 MNHNS, CDR2 SASEGT. V was trimmed by 1 base and J by 0 bases, leaving 10 bases between them. The CDR3 loop spans 16 amino acids.

The chain recombines TRBV2 with TRBJ2-1; 16 bases fit TRBD2. The ends lost 5 bases at V and 0 bases at J; junction bases unmatched: 7. Germline CDR1 and CDR2: SNHLY and FYNNEI. There are 19 residues in the CDR3. The CDR3 nucleotides read TGTGCCAGCAGTTCGCCGGGACTAGCGGGAGGGAGCTCCTACAATGAGCAGTTCTTC. This encodes CASSSPGLAGGSSYNEQFF. Combining the CDR3 with reference TRBV2 and TRBJ2-1 gives the whole variable domain EPEVTQTPSHQVTQMGQEVILRCVPISNHLYFYWYRQILGQKVEFLVSFYNNEISEKSEIFDDQFSVERPDGSNFTLKIRSTKLEDSAMYFCASSSPGLAGGSSYNEQFFGPGTRLTVL.

J is TRBJ2-1 and V is TRBV28; 9 bases align to TRBD2. Looked up from germline, CDR1 is MDHEN and CDR2 is SYDVKM. The V and J ends lost 3 bases and 4 bases, in that order; junction bases with no gene match: 10. The CDR3 runs to 17 residues. The CDR3 here is CASSFAAGGYFYNEQFF. The CDR3 coding sequence is TGTGCCAGCAGTTTTGCAGCGGGAGGATACTTTTACAATGAGCAGTTCTTC.